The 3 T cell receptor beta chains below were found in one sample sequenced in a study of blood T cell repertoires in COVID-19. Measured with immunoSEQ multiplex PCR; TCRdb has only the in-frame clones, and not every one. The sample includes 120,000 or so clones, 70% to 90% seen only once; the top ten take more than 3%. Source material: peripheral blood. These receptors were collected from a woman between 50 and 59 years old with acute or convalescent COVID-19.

CDR3 in DNA: TGTGCCATAACAGGGGTTAGCGGAGCACAGGAGCAGTTCTTC. It translates to CAITGVSGAQEQFF. The chain links TRBV10-3 to TRBJ2-1; possibly TRBD1 for D (7 bases). V lost 9 bases, J lost 10 bases, and 22 bases lay in between. The CDR3 loop spans 14 amino acids. The germline V gene encodes CDR1 ENHRY and CDR2 SYGVKD.

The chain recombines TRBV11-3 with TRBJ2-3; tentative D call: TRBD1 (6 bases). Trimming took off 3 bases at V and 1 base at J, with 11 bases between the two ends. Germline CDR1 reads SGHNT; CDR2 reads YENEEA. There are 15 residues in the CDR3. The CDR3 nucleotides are TGTGCCAGCAGCTTGGGGGCGACTGGCACAGATACGCAGTATTTT. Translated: CASSLGATGTDTQYF.

DNA for the CDR3: TGCGCCAGCAGCTTGGTCTCCCTGGGACAGGTTATGGGTGAGCAGTTCTTC. Its translation: CASSLVSLGQVMGEQFF. V gene TRBV5-1 combines with J gene TRBJ2-1; 8 nucleotides agree with TRBD1. The germline gives CDR1 SGHRS, CDR2 YFSETQ. Trimming cost V 0 bases and J 9 bases; bases outside gene matches: 14. The CDR3 runs 17 residues.